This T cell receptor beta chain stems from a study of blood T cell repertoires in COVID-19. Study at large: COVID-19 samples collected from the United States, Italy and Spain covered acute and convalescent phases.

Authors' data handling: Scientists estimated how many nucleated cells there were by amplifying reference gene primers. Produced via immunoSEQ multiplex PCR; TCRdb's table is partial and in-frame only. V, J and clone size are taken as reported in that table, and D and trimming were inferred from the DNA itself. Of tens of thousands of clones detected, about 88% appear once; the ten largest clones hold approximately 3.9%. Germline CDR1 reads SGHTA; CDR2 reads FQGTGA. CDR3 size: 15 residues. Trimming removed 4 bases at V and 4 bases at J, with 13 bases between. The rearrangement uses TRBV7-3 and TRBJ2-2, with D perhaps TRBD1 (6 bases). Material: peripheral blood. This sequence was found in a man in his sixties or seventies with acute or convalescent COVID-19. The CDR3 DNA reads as TGTGCCAGCAGCTCCAACAGGGCTGGCACCGGGGAGCTGTTTTTT. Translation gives CASSSNRAGTGELFF.